A single sample gave rise to the 29 T cell receptor beta chains below, sequenced in a study of T cell responses to AZD1222 COVID-19 vaccine (dated by TCRdb to the early 2020s). The library was made by the immunoSEQ multiplex PCR assay. TCRdb obtained this table from immuneACCESS and retained in-frame rearrangements with V and J assigned. These tables miss some clones; where compared with another copy, unresolved V genes account for less than half of the shortfall, and the remainder is unexplained. The sample table contains 210,000 or so clones; only one count was recorded for roughly 94% of them. 1.7% of the sample lies in the top ten. The time point label for this specimen denotes: about 28 days (+/-7) after the second vaccine dose. Sample treatment or condition, as interpreted from the label and publication: meningococcal conjugate vaccine given as trial control. The starting material was peripheral blood, obtained 28 days after the second dose of the MenACWY control vaccine. The receptors originated from an adult who received the MenACWY meningococcal vaccine as a control.

The chain has TRBV29-1 and TRBJ2-5; possible D gene TRBD1, 7 bases. This CDR3 has 11 residues. Germline CDR1 is SQVTM and CDR2 is ANQGSEA. V lost 7 bases and J lost 9, with 15 bases in between. CDR3 region: CSGVQGEAQYF. CDR3 bases: TGCAGCGGCGTTCAGGGGGAGGCCCAGTACTTC.

CDR3 DNA: TGTGCCAGCAGCCGGGACTCACAGCCCCAGCATTTT. This translates into CASSRDSQPQHF. V is TRBV7-9 and J is TRBJ1-5; possibly TRBD1 for D (5 bases). Trimming took 5 bases from V and 7 from J, leaving 9 bases between them. The CDR3 loop spans 12 amino acids. CDR1 and CDR2 (germline): SEHNR, FQNEAQ (reference sequence).

V and J are TRBV2 and TRBJ1-2, with D unclear. Trimming took off 6 bases at V and 3 bases at J, with 17 bases between the two ends. The V gene's germline CDR1 is SNHLY and CDR2 FYNNEI. This CDR3 has 15 amino acids. The DNA for the CDR3 is TGTGCCAGCAGCCTCCGCAGCCAAGGACACTATGGCTACACCTTC. Amino acid sequence: CASSLRSQGHYGYTF.

This chain links TRBV9 with TRBJ2-1, with D possibly matching TRBD1 (6 bases). The germline CDR1 and CDR2 sequences are SGDLS and YYNGEE. V gave up 4 bases and J gave up 2 bases, with 13 bases separating them. The CDR3 has 15 amino acids. DNA of the CDR3: TGTGCCAGCAGCCCAACGGGACACGCCTACAATGAGCAGTTCTTC. Protein: CASSPTGHAYNEQFF.

This chain connects TRBV7-6 to TRBJ1-1, with TRBD1 matching 7 bases. The ends lost 0 bases at V and 7 bases at J; junction bases unmatched: 2. The CDR3 has 13 residues. Germline CDR1 SGHVS, CDR2 FNYEAQ. In DNA form, the CDR3 reads TGTGCCAGCAGCTTAGCGGGGACAGATGAAGCTTTCTTT. Protein product: CASSLAGTDEAFF. Variable domain in full (rest from reference TRBV7-6 and TRBJ1-1): GAGVSQSPRYKVTKRGQDVALRCDPISGHVSLYWYRQALGQGPEFLTYFNYEAQQDKSGLPNDRFSAERPEGSISTLTIQRTEQRDSAMYRCASSLAGTDEAFFGQGTRLTVV.

The CDR3 here is CASRTGGIYNEQFF. The CDR3 DNA is TGCGCCAGCAGGACAGGGGGCATTTACAATGAGCAGTTCTTC. The chain recombines TRBV5-1 with TRBJ2-1, with 10 bases lining up with TRBD1. Germline values: CDR1 SGHRS, CDR2 YFSETQ. J lost 4 bases, V lost 5 bases, and 3 bases had no gene match. The CDR3 runs 14 residues.

The chain carries TRBV9 and TRBJ2-5; TRBD1 aligns across 8 bases. This CDR3 is built from 15 residues. Trimming took 6 bases from V and 4 from J; bases not matched to a gene: 11. The germline V gene encodes CDR1 SGDLS and CDR2 YYNGEE. CDR3 DNA: TGTGCCAGCACCAGGGGGCCTATGTCGGCAGAGACCCAGTACTTC. It yields the protein CASTRGPMSAETQYF.

The V gene is TRBV21-1, the J gene TRBJ1-5; the DNA was not used to check the table's D call, TRBD1. TRBV21-1 is flagged as a pseudogene. This CDR3 is built from 18 residues. For the CDR3, the DNA is TGTGCCAGCAGCAAAGGGGCAGTGACAGGGGGCGGCAATCAGCCCCAGCATTTT. The encoded protein is CASSKGAVTGGGNQPQHF.

This clone was counted a single time. The V call is TRBV9, the J call TRBJ2-6; D is unclear. Germline V lookup: CDR1 SGDLS, CDR2 YYNGEE. The CDR3 loop spans 16 amino acids. Trimming cost V 3 bases and J 3 bases, with 13 bases left between them. CDR3 DNA sequence: TGTGCCAGCAGCGAACACGGCGCTGATGGGGCCAACGTCCTGACTTTC. It translates to CASSEHGADGANVLTF.

This clone has just one count. CDR3 in amino acids: CASSSGGGETQYF. The CDR3 DNA reads TGTGCCAGCAGCTCAGGGGGTGGGGAGACCCAGTACTTC. V usage is TRBV6-5 and J usage is TRBJ2-5, with 7 bases aligning to TRBD1. The CDR3 spans 13 residues. V lost 6 bases to trimming and J lost 5 bases; unmatched junction nucleotides: 6. Germline V gene data show CDR1 as MNHEY and CDR2 as SVGAGI.

The V and J genes are TRBV11-2 and TRBJ2-7; 7 positions agree with TRBD2. Per the germline V gene, CDR1 is SGHAT and CDR2 is FQNNGV. V lost 5 bases and J lost 3; bases outside the gene matches: 7. The CDR3 length is 14 residues. The CDR3: CASSPQRGDYEQYF. CDR3 in DNA: TGTGCCAGCAGCCCACAGCGGGGAGACTACGAGCAGTACTTC.

This chain links TRBV3-1 (or the pseudogene TRBV3-2) with TRBJ2-1; 7 bases align to TRBD1. The V segment lost 3 bases and the J segment 7 bases; nucleotides outside the gene matches: 3. CDR3 length equals 13 residues. Germline CDR1 is LGHDT and CDR2 is YNNKEL (reference sequence). The CDR3 DNA reads as TGTGCCAGCAGCCATGACAGGGTAAATGAGCAGTTCTTC. Protein sequence: CASSHDRVNEQFF.

The genes are TRBV4-3 and TRBJ1-1; D may be TRBD1 (5 bases). Per the germline V gene, CDR1 is LGHNA and CDR2 is YSLEER. Trimming stripped 2 bases from V and 1 base from J, with 5 bases between. The CDR3 has 13 amino acids. In DNA form, the CDR3 reads TGCGCCAGCAGCCAAACAGGGAACACTGAAGCTTTCTTT. It is translated as CASSQTGNTEAFF.

The V call is TRBV7-2, the J call TRBJ2-5; 7 nucleotides line up with TRBD1. This CDR3 has 12 residues. Germline V CDR1 and CDR2: SGHTA, FQGNSA. J lost 7 bases, V lost 10 bases, and 9 bases had no gene match. CDR3 residues: CATQGSGGTQYF. For the CDR3, the DNA is TGTGCCACACAGGGGAGCGGCGGGACCCAGTACTTC.

The genes are TRBV3-1 (or the pseudogene TRBV3-2) and TRBJ1-2, with a tentative D call TRBD1 (5 bases). The CDR3 contains 12 residues. The germline V gene has CDR1 LGHDT and CDR2 YNNKEL (reference sequence). Trimming took off 3 bases at V and 3 bases at J, with 5 bases between the two ends. In nucleotides, the CDR3 is TGTGCCAGCAGCCAGGGGGACTATGGCTACACCTTC. This codes for CASSQGDYGYTF.

This chain uses TRBV5-1 with TRBJ2-5; TRBD1 matches at 7 bases. The CDR3 is 15 amino acids. With 4 bases clipped from V and 2 bases from J, the junction kept 8 bases outside the gene matches. Germline CDR1 reads SGHRS; CDR2 reads YFSETQ. In DNA, the CDR3 is TGCGCCAGCAGCGTCGGGACAGTACAACAAGAGACCCAGTACTTC. Translation: CASSVGTVQQETQYF.

This clone was seen once. The chain uses TRBV5-4 and TRBJ1-1; tentatively, D is TRBD1 (5 bases). Germline CDR1 SGHNT, CDR2 YYREEE (reference sequence). The length of the CDR3 is 12 residues. The V end lost 4 bases, the J end lost 9 bases, and 13 bases lay between the germline ends. The CDR3 coding sequence is TGTGCCAGCAGCAATCAGGGTACTCAAGCTTTCTTT. This codes for CASSNQGTQAFF.

A single count supports this clone. V gene TRBV5-1 combines with J gene TRBJ2-7; 10 nucleotides line up with TRBD1. Germline CDR1 and CDR2: SGHRS and YFSETQ. The length of the CDR3 is 14 residues. Trimming at V came to 3 bases and at J to 7 bases, leaving 7 bases not matched to a gene. The CDR3 spells CASSSGTGVGEQYF. CDR3 nucleotides: TGCGCCAGCAGCTCCGGGACAGGGGTGGGGGAGCAGTACTTC.

Worth noting for this clone: Other DNA sequences in this specimen translate into the identical CDR3. The chain employs TRBV28 and TRBJ1-1; D uncertain. Trimming took off 3 bases at V and 2 bases at J, with 4 bases between the two ends. This CDR3 has 12 amino acids. Germline V gene sequence: CDR1 MDHEN, CDR2 SYDVKM. The CDR3 bases are TGTGCCAGCAGTTTGGGAAACACTGAAGCTTTCTTT. The encoded protein is CASSLGNTEAFF.

The chain combines TRBV10-3 with TRBJ2-7, with D perhaps matching TRBD2 (5 bases). CDR1 is ENHRY and CDR2 is SYGVKD in the germline V gene. CDR3 length equals 14 residues. V lost 0 bases, J lost 3 bases, and 9 bases lay in between. The CDR3 sequence is CAISESTGVYEQYF. CDR3 DNA: TGTGCCATCAGTGAGTCGACCGGGGTCTACGAGCAGTACTTC.

The chain couples TRBV30 to TRBJ2-2; TRBD2 matches at 8 bases. The CDR3 consists of 16 residues. The trim removed 3 bases at V and 8 bases at J, leaving 14 bases unmatched. In germline, CDR1 is GTSNPN, CDR2 SVGIG (reference sequence). Here the CDR3 reads CAWSEGSGSRRGELFF. The CDR3 nucleotides read TGTGCCTGGAGCGAGGGCAGCGGGAGTAGAAGAGGGGAGCTGTTTTTT.

The chain uses TRBV6-2 or TRBV6-3 and TRBJ2-7; D is possibly TRBD2 (6 bases). The CDR3 loop spans 14 amino acids. Germline V gene sequence: CDR1 MNHEY, CDR2 SVGEGT. Trimming took 4 bases from V and 4 from J, leaving 14 bases between them. This CDR3 is CASSFPGRRYEQYF. The CDR3 DNA reads TGTGCCAGCAGTTTTCCAGGGAGGAGGTACGAGCAGTACTTC.

The gene calls are TRBV27 and TRBJ1-1, with unresolved D. Germline CDR1 and CDR2: MNHEY and SMNVEV (reference sequence). The CDR3 has 13 amino acids. The V end was cut by 6 bases, the J end by 4 bases, with 12 bases between. CDR3 sequence reads: CASSSSRTTEAFF. The CDR3 nucleotides are TGTGCCAGCAGCTCCAGTAGGACCACTGAAGCTTTCTTT.

The chain has TRBV28 and TRBJ2-1, with TRBD2 matching over 8 bases. Germline CDR1 and CDR2: MDHEN and SYDVKM. Trimming cost V 5 bases and J 1 base; bases outside gene matches: 13. This CDR3 has 18 amino acids. The DNA for the CDR3 is TGTGCCAGCAGTCCCGGGACTTCGGGACTAGGGTCCTACAATGAGCAGTTCTTC. Its translation: CASSPGTSGLGSYNEQFF.

This clone was observed a single time. At one boundary the junction diverges from the germline segment, which might be a read error. The chain employs TRBV5-1 and TRBJ1-5; tentatively, D is TRBD1 (5 bases). The CDR3 extends over 15 amino acids. Germline CDR1 and CDR2: SGHRS and YFSETQ. CDR3 DNA: TGCGCCAGCAGCTTGGTAACAGGACGCAATCAGCACCAGCATTTT. Protein: CASSLVTGRNQHQHF.

This clone was detected a few times. The CDR3 coding sequence is TGTGCCTGGAGTGGGACAGCGACCTCTCGGGAGCAGTACTTC. It encodes CAWSGTATSREQYF. V is TRBV30 and J is TRBJ2-7; D is possibly TRBD1 (6 bases). The CDR3 extends over 14 amino acids. Trimming shortened V by 1 base and J by 7 bases, and 17 bases separated the two germline ends. CDR1 and CDR2 from the germline V gene are GTSNPN and SVGIG (reference sequence).

To note about this clone: A read error may account for a junction end that differs from germline. The genes are TRBV14 and TRBJ2-7, with 7 bases fitting TRBD2. The CDR3 runs to 15 residues. Germline CDR1 SGHDN, CDR2 FVKESK. The CDR3 nucleotides are TGTGCCAGCAGCCAAGAAGCCGGGGACTACTACGGGCAGTACTTC. Translation: CASSQEAGDYYGQYF.

The chain is built from TRBV5-1 and TRBJ2-1, with 9 bases identical to TRBD1. Trimming at V came to 2 bases and at J to 6 bases, leaving 6 bases not matched to a gene. Germline V gene lookup returns CDR1 SGHRS and CDR2 YFSETQ. There are 15 residues in the CDR3. The CDR3 here is CASSLQGAQGNEQFF. The CDR3 bases are TGCGCCAGCAGCTTACAGGGGGCGCAGGGCAATGAGCAGTTCTTC. The complete variable domain, with remaining parts taken from reference TRBV5-1 and TRBJ2-1, reads KAGVTQTPRYLIKTRGQQVTLSCSPISGHRSVSWYQQTPGQGLQFLFEYFSETQRNKGNFPGRFSGRQFSNSRSEMNVSTLELGDSALYLCASSLQGAQGNEQFFGPGTRLTVL.

This chain joins TRBV6-5 and TRBJ2-2; D is ambiguous. Germline-derived CDR1 and CDR2 are MNHEY and SVGAGI. The V gene lost 6 bases and the J gene lost 4 bases, with 9 bases spanning the gap. CDR3 size: 13 residues. The CDR3 spells CASRPAGTGELFF. CDR3 in DNA: TGTGCCAGCAGGCCCGCCGGCACCGGGGAGCTGTTTTTT.